Below are 8 T cell receptor beta chains sequenced from a single sample in a study of PD-L1 blockade in urothelial cancer. This table comes from immunoSEQ multiplex PCR, and its TCRdb copy is limited to in-frame clones, with some not included. The repertoire has 100,000 to 150,000 clones, about 82% of them found once; the top ten carry roughly 2.3%. Time point defined: peripheral blood 6 weeks after treatment start. Sequencing was performed on PBMCs, taken around atezolizumab (anti-PD-L1) treatment. The receptors shown here come from a man aged 50 or older with urothelial cancer.

This clone was counted once. The chain is built from TRBV18 and TRBJ2-3, with D maybe TRBD1 (5 bases). Deletions cut 4 bases from V and 5 bases from J, with 10 bases between. Germline CDR1 is KGHSH and CDR2 is LQKENI. The CDR3 spans 13 residues. This CDR3 reads CASSQQAGDTQYF. CDR3 in DNA: TGTGCCAGCTCACAACAGGCAGGAGATACGCAGTATTTT.

This rearrangement joins TRBV28 to TRBJ1-4; 12 nucleotides agree with TRBD1. Germline assignment: CDR1 MDHEN and CDR2 SYDVKM. V lost 4 bases, J lost 2 bases, and 8 bases stayed unmatched. The CDR3 is 18 residues long. CDR3 amino acids: CASSWGQGAFLTNEKLFF. CDR3 coding DNA: TGTGCCAGCAGTTGGGGACAGGGGGCTTTTTTGACTAATGAAAAACTGTTTTTT.

The chain joins TRBV7-2 to TRBJ2-1; 13 nucleotides agree with TRBD2. With 2 bases clipped from V and 5 bases from J, the junction kept 3 bases outside the gene matches. The germline V gene encodes CDR1 SGHTA and CDR2 FQGNSA. The CDR3 contains 16 residues. The CDR3 region is CASSLSGTSGNNEQFF. The CDR3 DNA follows: TGTGCCAGCAGCTTAAGCGGGACTAGCGGGAACAATGAGCAGTTCTTC.

The chain has TRBV5-4 and TRBJ1-2; D is unclear. This CDR3 region has 13 residues. The V end was cut by 3 bases, the J end by 2 bases, with 8 bases between. Germline CDR1 SGHNT, CDR2 YYREEE (reference sequence). In DNA form, the CDR3 reads TGTGCCAGCAGCTCACGGGTGAACTATGGCTACACCTTC. This translates into CASSSRVNYGYTF.

The rearrangement joins TRBV28 to TRBJ1-6; 9 bases align to TRBD1. V lost 5 bases to trimming and J lost 7 bases; unmatched junction nucleotides: 9. Looked up from germline, CDR1 is MDHEN and CDR2 is SYDVKM. This CDR3 has 16 residues. The CDR3 region is CASSRTGTGSNSPLHF. Written as DNA, the CDR3 is TGTGCCAGCAGTCGGACCGGGACAGGGAGCAATTCACCCCTCCACTTT.

This clone occurred a few times. Germline and junction disagree at one end, which may indicate a read error. The chain recombines TRBV28 with TRBJ1-4; D unclear. This CDR3 has 14 residues. Germline CDR1 and CDR2: MDHEN and SYDVKM. The CDR3 here is CASRFVALREKLFF. In DNA form, the CDR3 reads TGTGCCAGCCGTTTTGTCGCCCTTCGGGAAAAACTGTTTTTT.

To note about this clone: One junction end does not reproduce the germline sequence, and a read error may be involved. CDR3 sequence reads: CASSLGLVGEQFF. CDR3 coding DNA: TGTGCTAGCAGCTTAGGACTAGTTGGTGAGCAGTTCTTC. The chain joins TRBV7-7 to TRBJ2-1; 7 positions agree with TRBD2. Germline CDR1 SSHAT, CDR2 FNYEAQ (reference sequence). This CDR3 is 13 amino acids long.

This clone was seen only a few times. The chain recombines TRBV6-1 with TRBJ1-2; 9 bases are a match to TRBD1. This CDR3 has 13 amino acids. In germline, CDR1 is MNHNS, CDR2 SASEGT. V lost 4 bases, J lost 8 bases, and 5 bases stayed unmatched. The CDR3 sequence: CASSADRGRGYTF. The DNA of the CDR3 is TGTGCCAGCAGTGCGGACAGGGGACGCGGCTACACCTTC.